This passage covers 4 T cell receptor beta chains from one sample sequenced in a study of T cell changes during pregnancy in multiple sclerosis. Clones were sequenced by immunoSEQ multiplex PCR, and TCRdb holds only the in-frame ones, with some missing. The sample records tens of thousands of clones, 90% being singletons. The sample in question was CD4+ T cells from peripheral blood mononuclear cells, obtained in the second trimester of pregnancy. These receptors came from a female donor with multiple sclerosis, enrolled in a pregnancy study.

V is TRBV7-2 and J is TRBJ1-5, with 8 nucleotides matching TRBD1. Trimming removed 1 base from V and 2 bases from J; junction bases left unmatched: 4. Per the germline V gene, CDR1 is SGHTA and CDR2 is FQGNSA. The CDR3 length is 16 residues. CDR3 protein: CASSLGGQGGNQPQHF. The CDR3 DNA sequence: TGTGCCAGCAGCTTAGGAGGACAGGGAGGCAATCAGCCCCAGCATTTT.

The chain couples TRBV2 to TRBJ2-5; 7 bases line up with TRBD1. V trimming: 5 bases; J trimming: 4 bases; junction bases outside the gene matches: 7. Germline V gene lookup returns CDR1 SNHLY and CDR2 FYNNEI. The CDR3 has 14 residues. The CDR3 sequence is CASSHNRQGETQYF. The DNA for the CDR3 is TGTGCCAGCAGTCACAATAGACAGGGAGAGACCCAGTACTTC.

The chain is built from TRBV7-3 and TRBJ2-2; D is unresolved. Trimming removed 0 bases at V and 1 base at J, with 6 bases between. The CDR3 spans 15 residues. The germline CDR1 and CDR2 sequences are SGHTA and FQGTGA. CDR3 bases: TGTGCCAGCAGCTTAACACAATTGAACACCGGGGAGCTGTTTTTT. It is translated as CASSLTQLNTGELFF.

This sequence joins TRBV7-2 and TRBJ2-7; TRBD1 aligns across 10 bases. The CDR3 has 15 residues. Trimming took 6 bases from V and 3 from J; bases not matched to a gene: 8. Germline-derived CDR1 and CDR2 are SGHTA and FQGNSA. CDR3 protein: CASRAGDRGFYEQYF. In DNA form, the CDR3 reads TGTGCCAGCAGAGCGGGGGACAGGGGTTTCTACGAGCAGTACTTC.